The 4 T cell receptor beta chains below come from one sample, sequenced in a study of blood T cell repertoires in COVID-19. Assay used: immunoSEQ multiplex PCR; TCRdb lists only in-frame clones, some missing. This table holds about 160,000 clones, 82% found once. The sample taken for sequencing was peripheral blood. Receptors originate from a woman aged 40 to 49 with COVID-19, enrolled during active disease.

This chain joins TRBV12-3 or TRBV12-4 and TRBJ1-2, with TRBD1 identical over 9 bases. V dropped 6 bases and J dropped 11; count of bases not matched to a gene: 10. The CDR3 has 13 residues. Here the CDR3 DNA reads TGTGCCAGCAGCTCCGGGACAGGGACCTTGTACACCTTC. This translates into CASSSGTGTLYTF.

The chain joins TRBV7-6 to TRBJ2-5; 7 positions match TRBD2. The germline CDR1 and CDR2 sequences are SGHVS and FNYEAQ. V shed 5 bases, J shed 4 bases, and the junction held 7 bases outside the gene matches. This CDR3 has 14 amino acids. The CDR3 sequence: CASSKSGEGETQYF. The CDR3 DNA reads TGTGCCAGCAGCAAGAGCGGGGAAGGAGAGACCCAGTACTTC.

The V and J genes are TRBV9 and TRBJ1-2; possible D gene TRBD1, 6 bases. V lost 4 bases, J lost 7 bases, and 17 bases lay in between. CDR3 size: 14 residues. Germline V lookup: CDR1 SGDLS, CDR2 YYNGEE. CDR3 sequence (DNA): TGTGCCAGCAGCCCCCGTTGGGGGCTGAGTGGCTACACCTTC. Its translation: CASSPRWGLSGYTF.

V gene TRBV7-9 combines with J gene TRBJ2-3, with TRBD2 as a possible D gene (5 bases). CDR3 size: 15 residues. Trimming cost V 1 base and J 5 bases, with 13 bases left between them. In germline, CDR1 is SEHNR, CDR2 FQNEAQ (reference sequence). CDR3 nucleotide sequence: TGTGCCAGCAGCTTAGGCCTCGGGGAACAAGATACGCAGTATTTT. Translated, it gives CASSLGLGEQDTQYF.